The rows below give T cell receptor beta chains drawn from one sample of a study of beta chain features in type 1 diabetes. Produced via immunoSEQ multiplex PCR; TCRdb's table is partial and in-frame only. The repertoire holds about 650,000 clones, with around 12% as singletons. The sample consisted of naive CD4+ T cells from blood. The receptors were gathered from a man aged 25-45 years with type 1 diabetes. Both conserved end residues are part of each CDR3. Fields, in order: clone size, J gene, V gene, D gene, CDR3 protein, CDR3 DNA. The D gene is left open where the match is weak. Expanded clones get a size class; other rows say once, few or many, or leave the size out.

.,TRBJ1-5,TRBV5-5,.,CASTVQGGNQPQHF,TGTGCCAGCACCGTACAGGGAGGCAATCAGCCCCAGCATTTT
.,TRBJ2-7,TRBV6-1,.,CASTRDGSLYEQYF,TGTGCCAGCACCCGGGACGGTTCCCTCTACGAGCAGTACTTC
few,TRBJ2-1,TRBV18,.,CASSPGPRDEQFF,TGTGCCAGCTCACCAGGGCCCCGGGATGAGCAGTTCTTC
.,TRBJ1-4,TRBV5-1,.,CASSLNVGGTNEKLFF,TGCGCCAGCAGCTTGAATGTTGGGGGAACTAATGAAAAACTGTTTTTT
few,TRBJ1-1,TRBV9,.,CASSLGGQMNTEAFF,TGTGCCAGCAGCCTGGGGGGCCAGATGAACACTGAAGCTTTCTTT
.,TRBJ2-5,TRBV5-4,.,CASSLAVWGKETQYF,TGTGCCAGCAGCTTGGCCGTTTGGGGTAAAGAGACCCAGTACTTC
.,TRBJ1-5,TRBV10-2,TRBD1,CASSESGQMQPQHF,TGCGCCAGCAGTGAATCGGGACAGATGCAGCCCCAGCATTTT
few,TRBJ1-5,TRBV7-2,TRBD1,CASSLTGGDGQPQHF,TGTGCCAGCAGCCTTACAGGGGGCGACGGGCAGCCCCAGCATTTT
.,TRBJ1-6,TRBV7-2,TRBD1,CASSLTGGSYNSPLHF,TGTGCCAGCAGCTTGACAGGGGGCTCCTATAATTCACCCCTCCACTTT
.,TRBJ1-1,TRBV5-4,.,CASSDDINTEAFF,TGTGCCAGCAGCGATGACATTAACACTGAAGCTTTCTTT
.,TRBJ1-5,TRBV9,TRBD1,CASSIRQGGNQPQHF,TGTGCCAGCAGCATCCGACAGGGGGGCAATCAGCCCCAGCATTTT
.,TRBJ2-1,TRBV27,TRBD2,CASSSTFLAGIHNEQFF,TGTGCCAGCAGTTCAACCTTCCTAGCGGGGATACACAATGAGCAGTTCTTC
.,TRBJ1-1,TRBV9,TRBD1,CASSVDSQGATAFF,TGTGCCAGCAGCGTAGACAGCCAGGGGGCTACGGCTTTCTTT
few,TRBJ1-2,TRBV14,TRBD1,CASSQGTGSGYGYTF,TGTGCCAGCAGCCAAGGGACAGGGAGCGGCTATGGCTACACCTTC
.,TRBJ1-1,TRBV7-6,TRBD1,CASSAGQPNTEAFF,TGTGCCAGCAGCGCGGGACAGCCGAACACTGAAGCTTTCTTT
.,TRBJ2-2,TRBV5-4,.,CASSLKGSQTGELFF,TGTGCCAGCAGCTTGAAAGGTTCCCAGACCGGGGAGCTGTTTTTT
few,TRBJ2-4,TRBV19,TRBD1,CASRSTGEENIQYF,TGTGCCAGTAGGTCGACAGGGGAAGAAAACATTCAGTACTTC
.,TRBJ1-2,TRBV7-9,.,CASSLMQGDYGYTF,TGTGCCAGCAGCTTAATGCAGGGAGATTATGGCTACACCTTC
.,TRBJ2-5,TRBV25-1,TRBD2,CASTSLAGGQETQYF,TGTGCCAGCACATCCCTAGCGGGGGGACAAGAGACCCAGTACTTC
few,TRBJ2-7,TRBV11-2,TRBD1,CASSSEKRVMGQSYEQYF,TGTGCCAGCAGCTCAGAGAAGAGGGTAATGGGACAGAGCTACGAGCAGTACTTC
few,TRBJ1-5,TRBV7-8,.,CASSLVSGGRSNQPQHF,TGTGCCAGCAGCTTAGTATCTGGGGGCAGGAGCAATCAGCCCCAGCATTTT
.,TRBJ2-3,TRBV5-4,.,CASSYIGTDTQYF,TGTGCCAGCAGCTACATAGGGACAGATACGCAGTATTTT
.,TRBJ1-2,TRBV9,.,CASSVGSYGYTF,TGTGCCAGCAGCGTAGGGTCCTATGGCTACACCTTC
.,TRBJ2-1,TRBV18,.,CASSPRGSYNEQFF,TGTGCCAGCTCACCAAGGGGCTCCTACAATGAGCAGTTCTTC
.,TRBJ1-5,TRBV10-3,.,CAISESVGGYSNQPQHF,TGTGCCATCAGTGAGTCGGTAGGGGGGTATAGCAATCAGCCCCAGCATTTT
.,TRBJ2-3,TRBV18,.,CASSPPTRGTQYF,TGTGCCAGCTCACCTCCCACTAGGGGTACGCAGTATTTT
few,TRBJ2-5,TRBV5-1,TRBD2,CASSLGTSGARETQYF,TGCGCCAGCAGCCTCGGGACTAGCGGGGCGCGGGAGACCCAGTACTTC
few,TRBJ1-5,TRBV19,TRBD1,CASTPDRGPSQPQHF,TGTGCCAGTACCCCGGACAGGGGGCCCAGTCAGCCCCAGCATTTT
few,TRBJ1-6,TRBV7-9,.,CATQLTTFGDSPLHF,TGTGCCACCCAGCTTACCACGTTCGGAGATTCACCCCTCCACTTT
.,TRBJ2-1,TRBV28,.,CASSLFGPGSSYNEQFF,TGTGCCAGCAGCCTCTTTGGGCCAGGAAGCTCCTACAATGAGCAGTTCTTC
few,TRBJ1-3,TRBV4-1,.,CASGSLRSGNTIYF,TGCGCCAGCGGCTCGCTGAGGTCTGGAAACACCATATATTTT
few,TRBJ1-2,TRBV2,TRBD1,CASSVDRAYTF,TGTGCCAGCAGCGTAGACAGGGCCTACACCTTC
.,TRBJ1-2,TRBV27,TRBD1,CASRAQGIWGYTF,TGTGCCAGCAGGGCACAGGGGATATGGGGCTACACCTTC
few,TRBJ2-2,TRBV6-5,.,CASSYGGPGTGELFF,TGTGCCAGCAGTTACGGGGGGCCGGGCACCGGGGAGCTGTTTTTT
few,TRBJ2-3,TRBV7-7,TRBD2,CASSVGRGGTDTQYF,TGTGCCAGCAGCGTCGGGCGGGGGGGCACAGATACGCAGTATTTT
.,TRBJ2-7,TRBV6-5,.,CASSYGRWNYEQYF,TGTGCCAGCAGTTACGGCCGCTGGAACTACGAGCAGTACTTC
.,TRBJ2-5,TRBV6-5,TRBD2,CAAGTSGEGIQYF,TGTGCCGCCGGTACTAGCGGGGAGGGGATCCAGTACTTC
few,TRBJ2-7,TRBV11-2,TRBD1,CASSLRDRTYEQYF,TGTGCCAGCAGCTTGAGGGACAGGACCTACGAGCAGTACTTC
.,TRBJ2-7,TRBV28,TRBD1,CASSLSGQGANEQYF,TGTGCCAGCAGTTTATCGGGACAGGGGGCGAACGAGCAGTACTTC
.,TRBJ2-2,TRBV9,TRBD2,CASSPRTGGTGELFF,TGTGCCAGCAGCCCCCGGACCGGGGGGACCGGGGAGCTGTTTTTT
.,TRBJ1-4,TRBV9,TRBD1,CASSVRDRSNEKLFF,TGTGCCAGCAGCGTCCGGGACAGGTCGAATGAGAAACTGTTTTTT
once,TRBJ1-2,TRBV5-1,TRBD1,CASSFEPGTGNYGYTF,TGCGCCAGCAGCTTCGAGCCCGGGACAGGGAACTATGGCTACACCTTC
.,TRBJ2-1,TRBV5-1,.,CASSPGRGNAYNEQFF,TGCGCCAGCAGCCCCGGAAGGGGAAATGCCTACAATGAGCAGTTCTTC